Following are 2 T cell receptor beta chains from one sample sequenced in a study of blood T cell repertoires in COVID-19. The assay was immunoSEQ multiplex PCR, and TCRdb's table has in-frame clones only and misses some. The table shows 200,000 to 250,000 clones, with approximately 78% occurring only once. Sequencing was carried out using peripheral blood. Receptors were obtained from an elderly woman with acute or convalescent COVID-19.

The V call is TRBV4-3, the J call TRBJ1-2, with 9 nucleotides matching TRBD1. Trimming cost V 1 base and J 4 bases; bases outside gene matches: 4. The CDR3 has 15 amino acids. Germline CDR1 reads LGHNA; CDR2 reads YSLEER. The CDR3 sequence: CASSQGTGDIYGYTF. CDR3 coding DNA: TGCGCCAGCAGCCAAGGGACAGGGGATATCTATGGCTACACCTTC.

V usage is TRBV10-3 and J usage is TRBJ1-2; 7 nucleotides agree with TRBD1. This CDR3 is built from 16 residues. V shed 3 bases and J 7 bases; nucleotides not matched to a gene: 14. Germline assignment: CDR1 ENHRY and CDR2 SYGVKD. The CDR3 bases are TGTGCCATCAGTGACGAAACCAGGAGATCAGGGGGTGGCTACACCTTC. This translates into CAISDETRRSGGGYTF.